This entry features one T cell receptor (beta chain) sequence. Its antigen remains unidentified. The source of the sample is a study of blood T cells in healthy people across ages. Study observations and caveats: Strong correlation linked observed beta diversity and percent naive T cells. Across the age range, TCR beta diversity per million T cells fell in a roughly linear way. Whereas aged donors had fewer naive CD4+ cells, long-lived donors had more of them and higher diversity.

The use of a sample-barcoded 5' primer and a J-beta primer mix characterized a second PCR of roughly 7 to 11 cycles. Every sample gave at least 3 million paired-end reads containing CDR3. TCRdb analysed the 5' RACE reads with MiXCR anew, one entry per CDR3 protein. The data show more than 800,000 distinct CDR3 sequences, more than 25% seen once. The CDR3 consists of 13 residues. The V gene's germline CDR1 is DFQATT and CDR2 SNEGSKA (reference sequence). Trimming shortened V by 6 bases and J by 7 bases, and 19 bases separated the two germline ends. The sequence derives from a woman older than 75 in good health. Sequencing was done on a sample of blood. The chain joins TRBV20-1 to TRBJ2-7, with unresolved D. CDR3 in DNA: TGCAGTGCACCGCGGCAGTCCAACAGTGAGCAGTACTTC. It specifies CSAPRQSNSEQYF.